Only one count was recorded for the clone carrying this T cell receptor beta chain. The data are from a study of preoperative IRX-2 immunotherapy in early breast cancer. Trimming took 2 bases from V and 9 from J, leaving 20 bases between them. CDR1 and CDR2 (germline): GTSNPN, SVGIG (reference sequence). CDR3 length equals 16 residues. Treatment reported: preoperative locoregional IRX-2 cytokine immunotherapy. Clones were read by immunoSEQ multiplex PCR, and TCRdb kept only the in-frame ones, dropping some. Of approximately 98,000 clones listed, roughly 90% are singletons. The chain carries TRBV30 and TRBJ1-6; the D gene is possibly TRBD1 (5 bases). The sample in question was tumor tissue, obtained after IRX-2 immunotherapy. The sequence came from a human donor with breast cancer. The CDR3 region has the DNA TGTGCCTGGAGTTTAGACTTAGTTGGGGCGGGTTCACCCCTCCACTTT. Its protein product is CAWSLDLVGAGSPLHF.